The 24 T cell receptor beta chains in this list originate from one sample, sequenced in a study of shared clonotypes between healthy human individuals. Produced via immunoSEQ multiplex PCR; TCRdb's table is partial and in-frame only. The sample holds some 2,000,000 clones; around 96% are singletons and the top ten take roughly 1%. CD8 cells classed as naive were CD45RO-negative and positively selected for CCR7, excluding terminally differentiated effector memory CD45RA+ cells. The sequenced sample was naive CD8+ T cells sorted from blood. These receptors all stem from a man aged 18 to 30 in good health.

This clone was seen a single time. The chain joins TRBV7-9 to TRBJ2-6; possible D gene TRBD1, 6 bases. This CDR3 is 19 amino acids long. The V end lost 4 bases, the J end lost 0 bases, and 19 bases lay between the germline ends. From germline, CDR1 is SEHNR and CDR2 FQNEAQ (reference sequence). CDR3 sequence: CASSSNTGREVSGANVLTF. The CDR3 DNA follows: TGTGCCAGCAGCTCGAACACAGGGAGAGAGGTCTCTGGGGCCAACGTCCTGACTTTC.

The genes are TRBV4-1 and TRBJ1-1; 7 nucleotides align to TRBD1. Germline V CDR1 and CDR2: MGHRA, YSYEKL. Trimming removed 0 bases from V and 6 bases from J; junction bases left unmatched: 10. The CDR3 loop spans 16 amino acids. CDR3 amino acids: CASSQDYGQVYAEAFF. The CDR3 nucleotides read TGCGCCAGCAGCCAAGATTATGGACAGGTGTACGCTGAAGCTTTCTTT.

V gene TRBV7-9 combines with J gene TRBJ2-2; TRBD2 aligns across 8 bases. Germline assignment: CDR1 SEHNR and CDR2 FQNEAQ (reference sequence). J lost 5 bases, V lost 2 bases, and 10 bases had no gene match. CDR3 length: 17 residues. This CDR3 reads CASSLNVKRERTGELFF. The DNA of the CDR3 is TGTGCCAGCAGCTTAAATGTTAAGCGGGAGAGAACCGGGGAGCTGTTTTTT.

The chain combines TRBV10-1 with TRBJ2-3; TRBD1 matches 7 bases. CDR3 size: 18 residues. Trimming cost V 4 bases and J 0 bases; bases outside gene matches: 13. Germline V CDR1 and CDR2: WNHNN, SYGVQD (reference sequence). Written as DNA, the CDR3 is TGCGCCAGCAGTGGCCCTAGGGGGCTAGCAGCTAGCACAGATACGCAGTATTTT. Translation gives CASSGPRGLAASTDTQYF.

V is TRBV6-1 and J is TRBJ1-2; D gene uncertain. The germline V gene has CDR1 MNHNS and CDR2 SASEGT. CDR3 length: 14 amino acids. V gave up 1 base and J gave up 12 bases, with 18 bases separating them. The CDR3 nucleotides read TGTGCCAGCAGTGAAGACGGCCGAAAACTAGGGCACACCTTC. Translation gives CASSEDGRKLGHTF.

The count of this clone is one. Other DNA sequences within the sample encode an identical CDR3. The chain has TRBV27 and TRBJ2-1; the match to TRBD1 covers 9 bases. V was pared by 3 bases and J by 4 bases, with 4 bases of the junction left unmatched. The CDR3 totals 15 residues. The germline CDR1 and CDR2 sequences are MNHEY and SMNVEV (reference sequence). CDR3 sequence reads: CASSLGQGTYNEQFF. The CDR3 DNA sequence: TGTGCCAGCAGTTTGGGACAGGGTACTTACAATGAGCAGTTCTTC.

The V and J genes are TRBV11-3 and TRBJ2-7, with 8 bases identical to TRBD2. CDR3 length: 17 amino acids. V lost 3 bases to trimming and J lost 2 bases; unmatched junction nucleotides: 12. Germline CDR1 is SGHNT and CDR2 is YENEEA. CDR3 bases: TGTGCCAGCAGCTTGGGCGGGGGGACTTCCACTCCCTACGAGCAGTACTTC. This encodes CASSLGGGTSTPYEQYF.

The chain links TRBV4-1 to TRBJ1-3; D remains ambiguous. The CDR3 spans 18 residues. The V end was cut by 0 bases, the J end by 4 bases, with 19 bases between. Germline V gene lookup returns CDR1 MGHRA and CDR2 YSYEKL. CDR3 in amino acids: CASSQEAFSVSPGNTIYF. The CDR3 DNA reads as TGCGCCAGCAGCCAAGAAGCCTTCTCCGTGTCACCCGGAAACACCATATATTTT.

The rearrangement joins TRBV6-5 to TRBJ1-2; 8 bases map to TRBD1. J lost 7 bases, V lost 6 bases, and 4 bases had no gene match. The CDR3 has 12 residues. The V gene's germline CDR1 is MNHEY and CDR2 SVGAGI. The CDR3 DNA follows: TGTGCCAGCAGGACAGGGGAATCTGGCTACACCTTC. As protein: CASRTGESGYTF.

The chain is built from TRBV6-1 and TRBJ2-7, with 9 bases that match TRBD1. The germline V gene encodes CDR1 MNHNS and CDR2 SASEGT. After removal of 6 bases from V and 3 bases from J, the junction contained 3 bases not matched to a gene. The CDR3 has 13 amino acids. This CDR3 is CASRGTGYYEQYF. For the CDR3, the DNA is TGTGCCAGCAGGGGGACAGGGTACTACGAGCAGTACTTC.

The chain recombines TRBV28 with TRBJ1-6; D gene ambiguous. This CDR3 spans 15 amino acids. CDR1 and CDR2 from the germline V gene are MDHEN and SYDVKM. V was cut by 10 bases and J by 5 bases, with 18 bases left in between. This CDR3 reads CATSGGRADNSPLHF. Written as DNA, the CDR3 is TGTGCCACCTCGGGTGGCCGAGCGGATAATTCACCCCTCCACTTT.

This chain links TRBV25-1 with TRBJ2-5; perhaps TRBD1 as D (8 bases). This CDR3 comprises 14 residues. CDR1 MGHDK and CDR2 SYGVNS come from the germline V gene. V lost 4 bases to trimming and J lost 5 bases, with 14 bases between them. CDR3 loop: CASSVQQGGETQYF. The CDR3 nucleotides read TGTGCCAGCAGTGTACAACAGGGGGGGGAGACCCAGTACTTC.

V usage is TRBV11-2 and J usage is TRBJ2-7, with TRBD1 matching 9 bases. Germline V lookup: CDR1 SGHAT, CDR2 FQNNGV. The CDR3 has 13 residues. V shed 4 bases, J shed 6 bases, and the junction held 4 bases outside the gene matches. CDR3: CASSSGQGGEQYF. As DNA, the CDR3 is TGTGCCAGCAGCTCGGGACAGGGTGGCGAGCAGTACTTC.

In regard to this clone: Other DNA variants within this sample encode the same CDR3. The chain links TRBV10-3 to TRBJ2-7; 7 bases align to TRBD1. This CDR3 contains 13 residues. Germline CDR1 is ENHRY and CDR2 is SYGVKD. With 5 bases clipped from V and 4 bases from J, the junction kept 5 bases outside the gene matches. Here the CDR3 DNA reads TGTGCCATCAGTTGGGACAGAGAGTACGAGCAGTACTTC. Translation gives CAISWDREYEQYF.

The rearrangement joins TRBV15 to TRBJ1-2; D is unclear. There are 14 residues in the CDR3. Germline CDR1 reads LNHNV; CDR2 reads YYDKDF (reference sequence). V dropped 0 bases and J dropped 6 bases, with 11 bases sitting between them. This CDR3 is CATSRDISRDGYTF. CDR3 DNA sequence: TGTGCCACCAGCAGAGATATTAGTAGGGATGGCTACACCTTC. The full variable domain, in which reference TRBV15 and TRBJ1-2 provide the parts outside the CDR3, is DAMVIQNPRYQVTQFGKPVTLSCSQTLNHNVMYWYQQKSSQAPKLLFHYYDKDFNNEADTPDNFQSRRPNTSFCFLDIRSPGLGDTAMYLCATSRDISRDGYTFGSGTRLTVV.

This chain links TRBV9 with TRBJ1-3; D gene unclear. The germline V gene has CDR1 SGDLS and CDR2 YYNGEE. CDR3 size: 16 residues. V lost 0 bases to trimming and J lost 0 bases, with 10 bases between them. CDR3 sequence (DNA): TGTGCCAGCAGCGTAGAGAGTGAAAACTCTGGAAACACCATATATTTT. Encoded protein: CASSVESENSGNTIYF.

The chain is built from TRBV6-5 and TRBJ2-7; TRBD1 matches at 9 bases. CDR1 MNHEY and CDR2 SVGAGI come from the germline V gene. The junction had 5 bases not matched to a gene; V was cut back by 4 bases and J by 1 base. This CDR3 contains 15 residues. CDR3 nucleotides: TGTGCCAGCAGTTTGGGACAGGGAATTTCCTACGAGCAGTACTTC. This encodes CASSLGQGISYEQYF.

The chain recombines TRBV9 with TRBJ2-2, with TRBD2 matching 7 bases. Germline V gene sequence: CDR1 SGDLS, CDR2 YYNGEE. The CDR3 extends over 16 amino acids. With 0 bases clipped from V and 4 bases from J, the junction kept 6 bases outside the gene matches. In DNA form, the CDR3 reads TGTGCCAGCAGCGTAGTGGGCGGGAGCAGCACCGGGGAGCTGTTTTTT. It translates to CASSVVGGSSTGELFF.

J is TRBJ2-7 and V is TRBV5-6; 11 nucleotides match TRBD1. V shed 2 bases and J 6 bases; nucleotides not matched to a gene: 4. The germline CDR1 and CDR2 sequences are SGHDT and YYEEEE. The length of the CDR3 is 14 residues. As DNA, the CDR3 is TGTGCCAGCAGCTTTGGACAGGGGGCGTCCGAGCAGTACTTC. Protein: CASSFGQGASEQYF. The full variable domain, rest sourced from reference TRBV5-6 and TRBJ2-7, is DAGVTQSPTHLIKTRGQQVTLRCSPKSGHDTVSWYQQALGQGPQFIFQYYEEEERQRGNFPDRFSGHQFPNYSSELNVNALLLGDSALYLCASSFGQGASEQYFGPGTRLTVT.

The CDR3 protein is CASSSLRDAITNYGYTF. In DNA, the CDR3 is TGTGCCAGCAGTTCCCTCCGGGACGCGATAACTAACTATGGCTACACCTTC. The V call is TRBV27, the J call TRBJ1-2; a possible D gene is TRBD1 (5 bases). CDR3 length: 17 residues. Germline assignment: CDR1 MNHEY and CDR2 SMNVEV (reference sequence). The V and J ends lost 4 bases and 0 bases respectively, with 18 bases between them.

The rearrangement links TRBV4-1 to TRBJ2-1; the match to TRBD2 covers 8 bases. V lost 1 base and J lost 4; bases outside the gene matches: 6. From germline, CDR1 is MGHRA and CDR2 YSYEKL. The CDR3 consists of 16 residues. This CDR3 reads CASSQVGGGGYNEQFF. The DNA of the CDR3 is TGCGCCAGCAGCCAAGTCGGGGGGGGCGGATACAATGAGCAGTTCTTC.

The rearrangement uses TRBV7-9 and TRBJ2-1, with 10 bases that match TRBD2. This CDR3 is 15 amino acids long. The V gene's germline CDR1 is SEHNR and CDR2 FQNEAQ (reference sequence). V was pared by 0 bases and J by 8 bases, with 4 bases of the junction left unmatched. CDR3 region: CASSLAIAGGDEQFF. In DNA form, the CDR3 reads TGTGCCAGCAGCTTAGCAATAGCGGGGGGAGATGAGCAGTTCTTC.

The chain couples TRBV13 to TRBJ1-1; D is possibly TRBD1 (5 bases). The CDR3 has 15 residues. Per germline, CDR1 PRHDT and CDR2 FYEKMQ (reference sequence). V shed 1 base and J shed 0 bases, with 9 bases lying between them. In DNA form, the CDR3 reads TGTGCCAGCAGCTTAGAGCCGGACATGAACACTGAAGCTTTCTTT. It is translated as CASSLEPDMNTEAFF.

As concerns this clone: The same CDR3 also results from other DNA sequences found in this sample. Here the CDR3 DNA reads TGTGCCAGCAGTTTATCGTCCATGAATCAGCCCCAGCATTTT. Translation: CASSLSSMNQPQHF. The V gene is TRBV27, the J gene TRBJ1-5, with D uncertain. Trimming took 0 bases from V and 4 from J, leaving 7 bases between them. Germline V lookup: CDR1 MNHEY, CDR2 SMNVEV (reference sequence). This CDR3 region has 14 residues.